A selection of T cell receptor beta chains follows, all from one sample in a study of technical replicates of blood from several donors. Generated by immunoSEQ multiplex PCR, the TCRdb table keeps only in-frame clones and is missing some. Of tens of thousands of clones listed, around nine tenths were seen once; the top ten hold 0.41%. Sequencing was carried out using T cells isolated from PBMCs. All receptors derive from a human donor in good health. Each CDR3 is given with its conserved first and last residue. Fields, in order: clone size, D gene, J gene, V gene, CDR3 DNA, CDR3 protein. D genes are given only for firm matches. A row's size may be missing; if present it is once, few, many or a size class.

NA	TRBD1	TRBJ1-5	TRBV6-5	TGTGCCAGCAGTTACTCCCGGGGACAGGGCCGGCAGCCCCAGCATTTT	CASSYSRGQGRQPQHF
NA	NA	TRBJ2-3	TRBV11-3	TGTGCCAGCAGCCCGAGACTAGGCGGTGGCACAGATACGCAGTATTTT	CASSPRLGGGTDTQYF
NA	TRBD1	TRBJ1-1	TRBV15	TGTGCCACCAGCAGAGGGCAGGGGGCGTGGAACACTGAAGCTTTCTTT	CATSRGQGAWNTEAFF
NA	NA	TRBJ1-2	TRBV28	TGTGCCAGCAGTTCGGGGGGCAATTTCTATGGCTACACCTTC	CASSSGGNFYGYTF
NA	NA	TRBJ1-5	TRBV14	TGTGCCAGCAGCCAAGAATGGGACTCAAGATCCCAGGGCAATCAGCCCCAGCATTTT	CASSQEWDSRSQGNQPQHF
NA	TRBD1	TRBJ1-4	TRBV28	TGTGCCAGCAGTTCAACCGGGACAGGGAGTGAAAAACTGTTTTTT	CASSSTGTGSEKLFF
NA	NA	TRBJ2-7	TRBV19	TGTGCCAGTAGTATGGGTCGGAGCTCCTACGAGCAGTACTTC	CASSMGRSSYEQYF
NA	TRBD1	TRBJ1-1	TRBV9	TGTGCCAGCAGCGCCACAGGGGTGAACACTGAAGCTTTCTTT	CASSATGVNTEAFF
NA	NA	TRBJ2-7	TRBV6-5	TGTGCCAGCAGTAGGGGTAGGACACCATCCTACGAGCAGTACTTC	CASSRGRTPSYEQYF
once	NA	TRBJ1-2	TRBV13	TGTGCCAGCAGCTCAACACTAGGTCATGGCTACACCTTC	CASSSTLGHGYTF
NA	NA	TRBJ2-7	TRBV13	TGTGCCAGCAGCTCTCTTTACAGCAAGTACGAGCAGTACTTC	CASSSLYSKYEQYF
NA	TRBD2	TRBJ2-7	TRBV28	TGTGCCAGCAGTGTCAGTAGCGGGAGGGCGTACGAGCAGTACTTC	CASSVSSGRAYEQYF
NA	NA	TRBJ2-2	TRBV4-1	TGCGCCAGCAGCCGATTGAGAGACACCGGGGAGCTGTTTTTT	CASSRLRDTGELFF
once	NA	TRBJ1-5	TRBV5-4	TGTGCCAGCAGTAAGGGGGTAGACAATCAGCCCCAGCATTTT	CASSKGVDNQPQHF
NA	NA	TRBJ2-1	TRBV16	TGTGCCAGCAGCCCCTTCGACAATGAGCAGTTCTTC	CASSPFDNEQFF
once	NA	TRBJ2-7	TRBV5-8	TGTGCCAGCAGAACTCCCGCCCGGGTCTACGAGCAGTACTTC	CASRTPARVYEQYF
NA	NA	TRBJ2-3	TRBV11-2	TGTGCCAGCAGCTTAGATCTGGGACTCGGCACAGATACGCAGTATTTT	CASSLDLGLGTDTQYF
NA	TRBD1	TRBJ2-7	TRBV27	TGTGCCAGCAGTGATGGGACAGTTCCCTACGAGCAGTACTTC	CASSDGTVPYEQYF
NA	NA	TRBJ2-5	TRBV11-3	TGTGCCAGCAGCTTAGACGGTGAGACCCAGTACTTC	CASSLDGETQYF
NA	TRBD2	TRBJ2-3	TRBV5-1	TGCGCCAGCAGCCAAGAGACTAGCGGGAGCACAGATACGCAGTATTTT	CASSQETSGSTDTQYF
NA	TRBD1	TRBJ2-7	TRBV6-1	TGTGCCAGCAGTGGGGACAGGGGATACGAGCAGTACTTC	CASSGDRGYEQYF
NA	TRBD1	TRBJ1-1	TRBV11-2	TGTGCCAGCAGCAGCCCCGGGACAGGGAACACTGAAGCTTTCTTT	CASSSPGTGNTEAFF
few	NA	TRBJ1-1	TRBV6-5	TGTGCCAGCAGGGTACAGGAGTCGGCTTTCTTT	CASRVQESAFF
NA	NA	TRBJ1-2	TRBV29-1	TGCAGCGTGCCGAGCGGGGTAGAAGGCTACACCTTC	CSVPSGVEGYTF
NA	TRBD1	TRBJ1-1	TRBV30	TGTGCCTGGAGTGATGACAGGGGGTTAACCATGAACACTGAAGCTTTCTTT	CAWSDDRGLTMNTEAFF
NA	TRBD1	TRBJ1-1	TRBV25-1	TGTGCCAGCAGTGATGGACAGGTCGTGGAAGCTTTCTTT	CASSDGQVVEAFF
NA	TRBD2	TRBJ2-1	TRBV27	TGTGCCAGCAGTAACGGGAGGGCTCATGAGCAGTTCTTC	CASSNGRAHEQFF
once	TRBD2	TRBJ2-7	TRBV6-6	TGTGCCAGCAGCCCACTAGCGGGCGAGCAGTACTTC	CASSPLAGEQYF
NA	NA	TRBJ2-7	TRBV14	TGTGCCAGCAGCCAAGCTCCCAGCTACGAGCAGTACTTC	CASSQAPSYEQYF
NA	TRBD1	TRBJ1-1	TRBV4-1	TGCGCCAGCAGCCAATCACAGGGGGCGAACACTGAAGCTTTCTTT	CASSQSQGANTEAFF
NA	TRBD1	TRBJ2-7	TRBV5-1	TGCGCCAGCAGCCGCGGACAGGTTCTTCTCAACGAGCAGTACTTC	CASSRGQVLLNEQYF
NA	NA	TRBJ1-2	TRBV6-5	TGTGCCAGCAGTCCGGGGGGCCTTAACTATGGCTACACCTTC	CASSPGGLNYGYTF
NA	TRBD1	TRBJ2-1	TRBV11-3	TGTGCCAGCAGCCCGGGACAGGGGGCGAAGACCTACAATGAGCAGTTCTTC	CASSPGQGAKTYNEQFF
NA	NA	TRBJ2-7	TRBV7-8	TGTGCCAGCAGCCTAAGATTCGCGCGTGCGGGGAACGAGCAGTACTTC	CASSLRFARAGNEQYF
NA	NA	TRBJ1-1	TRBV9	TGTGCCAGCGGGGGTCAGGGGTCTTACACTGAAGCTTTCTTT	CASGGQGSYTEAFF
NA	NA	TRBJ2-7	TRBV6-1	TGTGCCAGCAGGGGGGACTCCACACAGATCTACGAGCAGTACTTC	CASRGDSTQIYEQYF
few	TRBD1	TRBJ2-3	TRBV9	TGTGCCAGCAGCGTAGCCTTGGGACAGGGGCTTAGCACAGATACGCAGTATTTT	CASSVALGQGLSTDTQYF
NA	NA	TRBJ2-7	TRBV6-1	TGTGCCAGCAGTGAAGCAGGGAGGAGGTACGAGCAGTACTTC	CASSEAGRRYEQYF